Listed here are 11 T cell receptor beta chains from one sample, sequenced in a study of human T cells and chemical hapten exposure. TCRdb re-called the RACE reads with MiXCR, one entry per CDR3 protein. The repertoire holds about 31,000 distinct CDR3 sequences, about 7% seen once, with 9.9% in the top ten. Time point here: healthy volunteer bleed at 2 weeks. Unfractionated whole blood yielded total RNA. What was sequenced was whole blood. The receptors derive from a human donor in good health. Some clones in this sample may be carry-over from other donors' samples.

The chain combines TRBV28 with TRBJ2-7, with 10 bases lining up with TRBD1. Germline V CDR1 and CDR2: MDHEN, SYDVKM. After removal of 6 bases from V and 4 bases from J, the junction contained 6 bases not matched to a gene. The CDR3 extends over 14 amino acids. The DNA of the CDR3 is TGTGCCAGCAGGAGACAGGGGGCACGGTACGAGCAGTACTTC. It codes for CASRRQGARYEQYF. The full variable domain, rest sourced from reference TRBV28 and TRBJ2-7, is DVKVTQSSRYLVKRTGEKVFLECVQDMDHENMFWYRQDPGLGLRLIYFSYDVKMKEKGDIPEGYSVSREKKERFSLILESASTNQTSMYLCASRRQGARYEQYFGPGTRLTVT.

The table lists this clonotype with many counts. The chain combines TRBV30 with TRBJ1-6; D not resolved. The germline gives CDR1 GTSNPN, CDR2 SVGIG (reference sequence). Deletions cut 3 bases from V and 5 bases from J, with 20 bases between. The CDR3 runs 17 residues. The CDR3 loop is CAWSVLGNNRDNSPLHF. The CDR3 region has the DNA TGTGCCTGGAGCGTTTTGGGTAACAACCGGGATAATTCACCCCTCCACTTT.

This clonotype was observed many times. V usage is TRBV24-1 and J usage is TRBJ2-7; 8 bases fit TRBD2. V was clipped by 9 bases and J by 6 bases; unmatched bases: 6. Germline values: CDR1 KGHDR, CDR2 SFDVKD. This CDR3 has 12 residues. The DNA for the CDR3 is TGTGCCACCGGGACTCGGGAGGGCGAGCAGTACTTC. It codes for CATGTREGEQYF.

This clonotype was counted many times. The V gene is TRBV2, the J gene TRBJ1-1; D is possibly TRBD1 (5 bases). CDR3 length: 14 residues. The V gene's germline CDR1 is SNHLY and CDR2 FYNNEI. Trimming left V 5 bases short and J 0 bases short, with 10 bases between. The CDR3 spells CASSPGRMNTEAFF. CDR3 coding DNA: TGTGCCAGCAGTCCAGGGAGGATGAACACTGAAGCTTTCTTT.

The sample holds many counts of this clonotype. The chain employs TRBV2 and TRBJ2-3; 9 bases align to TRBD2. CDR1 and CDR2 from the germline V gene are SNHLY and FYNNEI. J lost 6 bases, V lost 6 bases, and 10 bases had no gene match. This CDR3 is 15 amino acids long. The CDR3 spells CASSAGTSLGDTQYF. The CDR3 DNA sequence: TGTGCCAGCAGCGCAGGGACTAGCCTTGGGGATACGCAGTATTTT.

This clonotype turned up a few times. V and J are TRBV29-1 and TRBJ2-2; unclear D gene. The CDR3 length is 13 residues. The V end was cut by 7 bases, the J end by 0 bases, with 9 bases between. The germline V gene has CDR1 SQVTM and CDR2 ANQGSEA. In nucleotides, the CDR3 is TGCAGCGGTAGGGTGTCGAACACCGGGGAGCTGTTTTTT. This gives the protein CSGRVSNTGELFF.

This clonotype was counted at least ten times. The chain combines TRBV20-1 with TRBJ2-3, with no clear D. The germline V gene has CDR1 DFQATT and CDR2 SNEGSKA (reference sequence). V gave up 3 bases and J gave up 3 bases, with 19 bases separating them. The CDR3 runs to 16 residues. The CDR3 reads CSASRPEELWTDTQYF. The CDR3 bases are TGCAGTGCTAGTAGGCCTGAAGAGTTGTGGACAGATACGCAGTATTTT.

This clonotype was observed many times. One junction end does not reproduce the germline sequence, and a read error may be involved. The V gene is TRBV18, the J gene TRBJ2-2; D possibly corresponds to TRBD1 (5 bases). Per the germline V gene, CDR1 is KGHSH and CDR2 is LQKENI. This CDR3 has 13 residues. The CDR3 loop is CASSSPTDGELFF. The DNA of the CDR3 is TGTGCCAGCTCATCACCGACAGATGGGGAGCTGTTTTTT. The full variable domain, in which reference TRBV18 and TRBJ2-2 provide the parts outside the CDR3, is NAGVMQNPRHLVRRRGQEARLRCSPMKGHSHVYWYRQLPEEGLKFMVYLQKENIIDESGMPKERFSAEFPKEGPSILRIQQVVRGDSAAYFCASSSPTDGELFFGEGSRLTVL.

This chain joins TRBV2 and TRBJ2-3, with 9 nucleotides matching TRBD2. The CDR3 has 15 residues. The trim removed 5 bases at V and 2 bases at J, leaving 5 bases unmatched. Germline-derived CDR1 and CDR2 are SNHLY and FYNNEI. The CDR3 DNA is TGTGCCAGCAGTCCTAGCGGGGATACCACAGATACGCAGTATTTT. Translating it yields CASSPSGDTTDTQYF.

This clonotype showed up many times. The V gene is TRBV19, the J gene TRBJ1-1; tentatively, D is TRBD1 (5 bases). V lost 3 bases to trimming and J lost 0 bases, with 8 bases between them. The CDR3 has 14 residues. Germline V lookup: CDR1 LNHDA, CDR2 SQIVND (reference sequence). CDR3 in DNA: TGTGCCAGTAGTATGGGGACCGTGAACACTGAAGCTTTCTTT. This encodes CASSMGTVNTEAFF.

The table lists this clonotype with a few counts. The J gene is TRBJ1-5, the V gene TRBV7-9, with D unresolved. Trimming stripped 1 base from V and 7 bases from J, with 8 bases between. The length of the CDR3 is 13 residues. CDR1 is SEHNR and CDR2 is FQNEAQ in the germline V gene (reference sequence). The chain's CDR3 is CASSLGGDQPQHF. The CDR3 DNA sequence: TGTGCCAGCAGCTTAGGGGGAGACCAGCCCCAGCATTTT. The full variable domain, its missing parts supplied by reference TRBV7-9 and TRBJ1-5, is DTGVSQNPRHKITKRGQNVTFRCDPISEHNRLYWYRQTLGQGPEFLTYFQNEAQLEKSRLLSDRFSAERPKGSFSTLEIQRTEQGDSAMYLCASSLGGDQPQHFGDGTRLSIL.